Following are 18 T cell receptor beta chains from one sample sequenced in a study of chemoradiotherapy in HPV16-positive cancers. Assay used: immunoSEQ multiplex PCR; TCRdb lists only in-frame clones, some missing. This sample has about 10,000 clones; roughly 88% occur once, and the top ten carry about 2.5%. The sample consisted of blood, taken from a patient who underwent chemoradiotherapy. Receptor source: a human donor with HPV-associated anogenital cancer.

V usage is TRBV6-5 and J usage is TRBJ2-7, with D perhaps TRBD1 (5 bases). This CDR3 has 15 residues. Between the trimmed V and J ends, which lost 5 bases and 2 bases, there was a span of 16 bases. Germline V gene data show CDR1 as MNHEY and CDR2 as SVGAGI. The CDR3 DNA follows: TGTGCCAGCAGTCCCACATGGACAACAACCTACGAGCAGTACTTC. Amino acids: CASSPTWTTTYEQYF.

The CDR3 protein is CASSVVAANTEAFF. The CDR3 bases are TGTGCCAGCAGCGTAGTGGCAGCAAACACTGAAGCTTTCTTT. The chain combines TRBV9 with TRBJ1-1; D is unclear. V lost 0 bases, J lost 2 bases, and 8 bases lay in between. CDR1 SGDLS and CDR2 YYNGEE come from the germline V gene. CDR3 length: 14 residues.

The chain uses TRBV18 and TRBJ1-5; D might be TRBD1 (5 bases). Germline V gene lookup returns CDR1 KGHSH and CDR2 LQKENI. The V gene lost 5 bases and the J gene lost 5 bases, with 10 bases spanning the gap. The CDR3 consists of 13 residues. The CDR3 spells CASSDQGDQPQHF. CDR3 sequence (DNA): TGTGCCAGCTCAGATCAGGGAGATCAGCCCCAGCATTTT.

This chain uses TRBV9 with TRBJ2-3; no clear D. V was shortened by 4 bases and J by 2 bases, with 11 bases between the two germline ends. Germline values: CDR1 SGDLS, CDR2 YYNGEE. The CDR3 consists of 14 residues. CDR3 loop: CASSIKDATDTQYF. The CDR3, as DNA: TGTGCCAGCAGCATCAAGGACGCCACAGATACGCAGTATTTT.

This rearrangement joins TRBV5-1 to TRBJ2-7, with 9 bases aligning to TRBD2. Germline lookup yields CDR1 SGHRS and CDR2 YFSETQ. This CDR3 region has 14 residues. V dropped 5 bases and J dropped 1; count of bases not matched to a gene: 4. CDR3 nucleotides: TGCGCCAGCAGACCCGGACTAGCGTCCTACGAGCAGTACTTC. Protein sequence: CASRPGLASYEQYF.

The chain uses TRBV5-8 and TRBJ2-5; TRBD2 aligns across 13 bases. This CDR3 spans 15 amino acids. The junction had 4 bases not matched to a gene; V was cut back by 3 bases and J by 5 bases. Germline CDR1 reads SGHTS; CDR2 reads YDEGEE. Here the CDR3 DNA reads TGTGCCAGCAGCTATCCACTAGCGGGGGGGGAGACCCAGTACTTC. Residues: CASSYPLAGGETQYF.

The chain joins TRBV21-1 to TRBJ1-6. TRBV21-1 is shown as a pseudogene. This CDR3 is 18 amino acids long. CDR3 residues: CASSKEERGGPQNSPLHF. CDR3 coding DNA: TGTGCCAGCAGCAAAGAAGAGAGGGGGGGCCCTCAAAATTCACCCCTCCACTTT.

The chain is built from TRBV6-6 and TRBJ1-5; 7 bases are a match to TRBD1. Germline V lookup: CDR1 MNHNY, CDR2 SVGAGI (reference sequence). V shed 5 bases, J shed 3 bases, and the junction held 7 bases outside the gene matches. The CDR3 spans 15 residues. The CDR3, as DNA: TGTGCCAGCAGTCACGGGACAGCTTCCAATCAGCCCCAGCATTTT. This sequence encodes CASSHGTASNQPQHF.

The gene calls are TRBV9 and TRBJ1-4; tentative D call: TRBD1 (6 bases). The CDR3 sequence is 15 residues long. Trimming shortened V by 0 bases and J by 7 bases, and 13 bases separated the two germline ends. Germline V gene sequence: CDR1 SGDLS, CDR2 YYNGEE. Here the CDR3 reads CASSVDGGASEKLFF. The CDR3 DNA is TGTGCCAGCAGCGTAGACGGGGGCGCAAGTGAAAAACTGTTTTTT.

This chain connects TRBV29-1 to TRBJ1-2; TRBD1 agrees at 8 bases. The trim removed 3 bases at V and 8 bases at J, leaving 11 bases unmatched. Germline CDR1 and CDR2: SQVTM and ANQGSEA. The CDR3 length is 14 residues. The DNA for the CDR3 is TGCAGCGTTGAGGTTCGTGGACAGGGCGCGGGCTACACCTTC. Translation gives CSVEVRGQGAGYTF.

V and J are TRBV4-1 and TRBJ1-6; 10 nucleotides align to TRBD1. The germline V gene encodes CDR1 MGHRA and CDR2 YSYEKL. The CDR3 consists of 14 residues. The V and J ends lost 4 bases and 6 bases, in that order; junction bases with no gene match: 0. The CDR3 sequence is CASSRDRGNSPLHF. The CDR3 bases are TGCGCCAGCAGCCGGGACAGGGGTAATTCACCCCTCCACTTT.

The chain employs TRBV7-9 and TRBJ1-6; D ambiguous. Trimming took 1 base from V and 8 from J, leaving 12 bases between them. This CDR3 has 15 amino acids. The V gene's germline CDR1 is SEHNR and CDR2 FQNEAQ (reference sequence). CDR3 coding DNA: TGTGCCAGCAGCTTAGGAGCTCCTGTCGATTCACCCCTCCACTTT. It is translated as CASSLGAPVDSPLHF.

The V and J genes are TRBV5-6 and TRBJ1-1; D call uncertain. This CDR3 comprises 15 residues. CDR1 is SGHDT and CDR2 is YYEEEE in the germline V gene. V lost 1 base and J lost 0, with 10 bases in between. The CDR3 here is CASSLFGYMNTEAFF. The CDR3 DNA sequence: TGTGCCAGCAGCTTGTTTGGTTACATGAACACTGAAGCTTTCTTT.

This clone was observed once. This chain uses TRBV10-2 with TRBJ2-5; D gene unclear. The germline V gene has CDR1 WSHSY and CDR2 SAAADI. The V end lost 7 bases, the J end lost 1 base, and 16 bases lay between the germline ends. The CDR3 runs to 15 residues. The CDR3 loop reads CASTPPDRSQETQYF. CDR3 sequence (DNA): TGCGCCAGCACCCCTCCCGACCGCAGCCAAGAGACCCAGTACTTC.

The rearrangement uses TRBV15 and TRBJ2-7; 8 nucleotides agree with TRBD1. V trimming: 2 bases; J trimming: 6 bases; junction bases outside the gene matches: 6. The CDR3 extends over 14 amino acids. Germline V lookup: CDR1 LNHNV, CDR2 YYDKDF (reference sequence). The CDR3 is CATSRRTTGAEQYF. As DNA, the CDR3 is TGTGCCACCAGCAGAAGAACGACAGGGGCCGAGCAGTACTTC. Together with reference TRBV15 and TRBJ2-7, the CDR3 gives the full variable domain: DAMVIQNPRYQVTQFGKPVTLSCSQTLNHNVMYWYQQKSSQAPKLLFHYYDKDFNNEADTPDNFQSRRPNTSFCFLDIRSPGLGDTAMYLCATSRRTTGAEQYFGPGTRLTVT.

The chain has TRBV28 and TRBJ1-4, with 9 bases lining up with TRBD1. The V and J ends lost 6 bases and 8 bases, in that order; junction bases with no gene match: 10. Germline V gene lookup returns CDR1 MDHEN and CDR2 SYDVKM. The CDR3 extends over 15 amino acids. The chain's CDR3 is CASSTTGQGPEKLFF. As DNA, the CDR3 is TGTGCCAGCAGCACCACGGGACAGGGACCAGAAAAACTGTTTTTT.

The chain has TRBV7-8 and TRBJ1-5; D is uncertain. CDR1 is SGHVS and CDR2 is FQNEAQ in the germline V gene. CDR3 length equals 14 residues. The V and J ends lost 5 bases and 0 bases respectively, with 8 bases between them. DNA of the CDR3: TGTGCCAGCAGCCTGACAAATAGCAATCAGCCCCAGCATTTT. It encodes CASSLTNSNQPQHF.

This chain joins TRBV27 and TRBJ1-2; maybe TRBD1 (6 bases). Germline CDR1 is MNHEY and CDR2 is SMNVEV (reference sequence). The CDR3 has 15 residues. Trimming shortened V by 5 bases and J by 8 bases, and 21 bases separated the two germline ends. The CDR3 DNA is TGTGCCAGCAGTCGTACCCCCTGGGGGGGCGAGGGCTACACCTTC. It yields the protein CASSRTPWGGEGYTF.